The 2 T cell receptor beta chains presented below share a single source sample, sequenced in a study of cytomegalovirus exposure and HLA in healthy donors. This PCR relied on a set of 60 Vbeta primers and 13 Jbeta primers. The table came from immunoSEQ multiplex PCR; TCRdb's copy has only in-frame clones and leaves some out. The sample has fewer than 250,000 clones, more than 75% seen once. Sequencing was done on a sample of PBMCs. The receptor source for this set is a woman in her forties or fifties in good health and CMV-seronegative.

The chain couples TRBV7-3 to TRBJ1-1; D possibly corresponds to TRBD1 (5 bases). V dropped 5 bases and J dropped 1 base, with 17 bases sitting between them. Germline CDR1 and CDR2: SGHTA and FQGTGA. This CDR3 spans 16 amino acids. CDR3 sequence (DNA): TGTGCCAGCAGCCTCGACTCTGGGGGGAGGAACACTGAAGCTTTCTTT. It translates to CASSLDSGGRNTEAFF.

The chain combines TRBV6-6 with TRBJ2-7; the match to TRBD1 covers 8 bases. V lost 5 bases, J lost 2 bases, and 8 bases stayed unmatched. The CDR3 totals 15 residues. The germline gives CDR1 MNHNY, CDR2 SVGAGI (reference sequence). The CDR3 loop reads CASSPRQGITYEQYF. The CDR3 DNA reads as TGTGCCAGCAGTCCCCGACAGGGGATCACCTACGAGCAGTACTTC.